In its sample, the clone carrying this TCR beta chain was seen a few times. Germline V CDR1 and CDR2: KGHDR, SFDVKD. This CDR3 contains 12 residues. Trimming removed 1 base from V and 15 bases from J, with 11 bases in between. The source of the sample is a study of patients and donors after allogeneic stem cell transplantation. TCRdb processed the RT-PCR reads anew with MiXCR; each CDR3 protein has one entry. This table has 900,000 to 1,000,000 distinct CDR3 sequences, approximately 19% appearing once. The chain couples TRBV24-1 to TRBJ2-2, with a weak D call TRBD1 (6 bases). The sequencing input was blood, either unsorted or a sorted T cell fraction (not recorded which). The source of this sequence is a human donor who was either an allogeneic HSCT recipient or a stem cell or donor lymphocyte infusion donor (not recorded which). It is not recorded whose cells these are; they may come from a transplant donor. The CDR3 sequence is CATSDFGDMVFF. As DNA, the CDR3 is TGTGCCACCAGTGATTTTGGGGACATGGTGTTTTTT.